Below, 2 T cell receptor beta chains from the same sample are listed, as sequenced in a study of shared clonotypes between healthy human individuals. The assay was immunoSEQ multiplex PCR, and TCRdb's table has in-frame clones only and misses some. The data show almost 700,000 clones, with 90% to 95% seen just once and roughly 24% held by the top ten. Positive CCR7 selection of CD45RO-negative cells yielded the naive CD8 cells, and terminally differentiated effector memory CD45RA+ cells were excluded. The sequenced sample was naive CD8+ T cells sorted from blood. The source of these receptors is a man in his thirties or forties in good health.

The V call is TRBV11-2, the J call TRBJ2-5; 10 nucleotides align to TRBD1. V was pared by 4 bases and J by 2 bases, with 7 bases of the junction left unmatched. CDR3 length: 16 amino acids. From germline, CDR1 is SGHAT and CDR2 FQNNGV. DNA of the CDR3: TGTGCCAGCAGCTCTGGACAGGGGGGACCACAAGAGACCCAGTACTTC. This codes for CASSSGQGGPQETQYF.

The rearrangement uses TRBV11-2 and TRBJ2-7, with 7 bases identical to TRBD2. Germline lookup yields CDR1 SGHAT and CDR2 FQNNGV. CDR3 length equals 16 residues. V dropped 5 bases and J dropped 6; count of bases not matched to a gene: 16. In nucleotides, the CDR3 is TGTGCCAGCAGCCCGCTGCTAGCGGAGGAGGGAAGCGAGCAGTACTTC. Translating it yields CASSPLLAEEGSEQYF.